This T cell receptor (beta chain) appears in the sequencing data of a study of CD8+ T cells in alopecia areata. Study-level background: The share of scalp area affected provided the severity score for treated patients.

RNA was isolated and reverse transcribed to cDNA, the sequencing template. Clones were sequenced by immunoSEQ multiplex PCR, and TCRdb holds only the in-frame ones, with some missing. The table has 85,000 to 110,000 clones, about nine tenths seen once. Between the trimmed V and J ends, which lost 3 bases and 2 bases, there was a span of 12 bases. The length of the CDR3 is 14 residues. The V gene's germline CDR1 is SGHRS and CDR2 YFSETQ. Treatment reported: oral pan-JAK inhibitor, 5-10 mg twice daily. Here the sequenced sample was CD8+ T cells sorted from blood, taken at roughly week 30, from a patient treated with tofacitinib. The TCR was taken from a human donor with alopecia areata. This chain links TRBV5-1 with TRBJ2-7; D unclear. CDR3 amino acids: CASSSEDPTYEQYF. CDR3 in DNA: TGCGCCAGCAGCTCCGAGGACCCCACCTACGAGCAGTACTTC. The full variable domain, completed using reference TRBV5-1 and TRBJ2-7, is KAGVTQTPRYLIKTRGQQVTLSCSPISGHRSVSWYQQTPGQGLQFLFEYFSETQRNKGNFPGRFSGRQFSNSRSEMNVSTLELGDSALYLCASSSEDPTYEQYFGPGTRLTVT.